The entry below gives a single T cell receptor (beta chain) sequence along with its context. Its antigen is unidentified. These data originate in a study of beta chain features in type 1 diabetes. Study outcomes and limitations: Sequencing from cDNA could over-represent high-TCR-expressing cells.

This CDR3 contains 15 residues. The V end was cut by 3 bases, the J end by 0 bases, with 6 bases between. Germline assignment: CDR1 SGHTA and CDR2 FQGNSA. The study reverse transcribed the entire isolated RNA, so it sequenced expressed TCRB transcripts. Assay: immunoSEQ multiplex PCR; the TCRdb copy retains only in-frame clones and omits some. Of 140,000 to 150,000 clones listed, less than 11% are singletons. The material sequenced was naive CD4+ T cells from blood. The receptor was isolated from a man aged 18 to 29 in good health. The V gene is TRBV7-2, the J gene TRBJ2-6; D ambiguous. CDR3 sequence (DNA): TGTGCCAGCAGCTTGAGAGGCTCTGGGGCCAACGTCCTGACTTTC. It specifies CASSLRGSGANVLTF.